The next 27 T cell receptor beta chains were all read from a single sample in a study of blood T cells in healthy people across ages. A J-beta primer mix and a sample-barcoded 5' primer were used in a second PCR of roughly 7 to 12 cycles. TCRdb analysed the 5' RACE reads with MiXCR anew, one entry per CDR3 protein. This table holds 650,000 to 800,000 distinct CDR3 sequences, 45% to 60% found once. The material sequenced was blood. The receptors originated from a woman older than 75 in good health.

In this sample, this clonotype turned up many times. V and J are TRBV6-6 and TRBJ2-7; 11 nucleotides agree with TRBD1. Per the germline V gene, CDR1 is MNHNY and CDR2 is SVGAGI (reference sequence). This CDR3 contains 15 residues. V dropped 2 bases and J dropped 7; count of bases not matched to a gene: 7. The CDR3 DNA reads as TGTGCCAGCAGTTACCCAGGACAGGGGGCGAGAGAGCAGTACTTC. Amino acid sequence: CASSYPGQGAREQYF.

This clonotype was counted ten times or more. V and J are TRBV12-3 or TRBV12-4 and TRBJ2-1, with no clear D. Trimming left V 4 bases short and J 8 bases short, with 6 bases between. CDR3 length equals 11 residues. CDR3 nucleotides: TGTGCCAGCAGTTATATTGATGAGCAGTTCTTC. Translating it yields CASSYIDEQFF.

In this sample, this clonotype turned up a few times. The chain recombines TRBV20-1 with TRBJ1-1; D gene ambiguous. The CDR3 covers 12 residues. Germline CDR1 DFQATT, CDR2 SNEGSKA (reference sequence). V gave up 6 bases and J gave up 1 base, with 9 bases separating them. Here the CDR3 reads CSATPRNTEAFF. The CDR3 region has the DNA TGCAGTGCCACCCCAAGGAACACTGAAGCTTTCTTT.

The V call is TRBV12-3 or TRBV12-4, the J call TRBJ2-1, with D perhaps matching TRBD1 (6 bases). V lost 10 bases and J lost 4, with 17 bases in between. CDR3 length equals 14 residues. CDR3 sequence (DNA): TGTGCCACCAGGACAGCCGGAGAGTACAATGAGCAGTTCTTC. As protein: CATRTAGEYNEQFF.

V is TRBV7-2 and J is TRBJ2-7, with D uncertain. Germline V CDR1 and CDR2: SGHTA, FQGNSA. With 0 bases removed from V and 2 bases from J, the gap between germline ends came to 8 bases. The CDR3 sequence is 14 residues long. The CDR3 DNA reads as TGTGCCAGCAGCTTAGCTGCCCAGACCTACGAGCAGTACTTC. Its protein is CASSLAAQTYEQYF.

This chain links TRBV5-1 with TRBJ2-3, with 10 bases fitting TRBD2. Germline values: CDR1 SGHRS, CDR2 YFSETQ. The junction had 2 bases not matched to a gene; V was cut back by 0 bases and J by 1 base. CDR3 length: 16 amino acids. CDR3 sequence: CASSLVLAGGTDTQYF. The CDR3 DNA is TGCGCCAGCAGCTTGGTTCTAGCGGGGGGCACAGATACGCAGTATTTT.

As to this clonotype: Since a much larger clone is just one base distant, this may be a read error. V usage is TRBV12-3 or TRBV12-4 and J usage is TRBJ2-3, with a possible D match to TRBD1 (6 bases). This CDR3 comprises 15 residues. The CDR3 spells CASSPRRGFTDAQYF. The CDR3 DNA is TGTGCCAGCAGTCCACGTAGGGGGTTCACAGATGCGCAGTATTTT.

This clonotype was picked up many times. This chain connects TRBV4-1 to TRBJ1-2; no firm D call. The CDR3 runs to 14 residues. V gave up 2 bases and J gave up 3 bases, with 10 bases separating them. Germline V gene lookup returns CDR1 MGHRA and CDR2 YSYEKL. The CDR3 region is CASSQSEGHYGYTF. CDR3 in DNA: TGCGCCAGCAGCCAATCGGAGGGTCACTATGGCTACACCTTC.

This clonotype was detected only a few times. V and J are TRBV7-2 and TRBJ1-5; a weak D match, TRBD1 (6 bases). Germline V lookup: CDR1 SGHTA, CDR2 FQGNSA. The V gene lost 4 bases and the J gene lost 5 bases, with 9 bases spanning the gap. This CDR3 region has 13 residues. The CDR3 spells CASSSRQDQPQHF. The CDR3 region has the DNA TGTGCCAGCAGCTCTAGACAGGATCAGCCCCAGCATTTT.

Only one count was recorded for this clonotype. The CDR3 DNA reads as TGTGCCAGCAGCCAAGATGCAGGGCCGGCGGGGGAGCTGTTTTTT. Residues: CASSQDAGPAGELFF. V usage is TRBV4-2 and J usage is TRBJ2-2; D is perhaps TRBD1 (5 bases). Germline values: CDR1 LGHNA, CDR2 YNFKEQ. V was pared by 0 bases and J by 8 bases, with 13 bases between. CDR3 length equals 15 residues.

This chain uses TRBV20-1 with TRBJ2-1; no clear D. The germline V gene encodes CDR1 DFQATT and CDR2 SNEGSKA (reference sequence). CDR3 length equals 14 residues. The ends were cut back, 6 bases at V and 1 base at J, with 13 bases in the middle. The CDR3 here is CSAPRGFSYNEQFF. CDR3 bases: TGCAGTGCCCCCCGTGGTTTTTCCTACAATGAGCAGTTCTTC.

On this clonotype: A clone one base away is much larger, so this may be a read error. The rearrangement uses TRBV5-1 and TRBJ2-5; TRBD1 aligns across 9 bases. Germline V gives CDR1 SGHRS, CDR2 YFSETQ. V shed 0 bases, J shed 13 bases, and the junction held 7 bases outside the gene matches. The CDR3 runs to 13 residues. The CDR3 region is CASSLAGQGIPYF. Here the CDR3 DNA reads TGCGCCAGCAGCTTGGCAGGACAGGGGATACCGTACTTC.

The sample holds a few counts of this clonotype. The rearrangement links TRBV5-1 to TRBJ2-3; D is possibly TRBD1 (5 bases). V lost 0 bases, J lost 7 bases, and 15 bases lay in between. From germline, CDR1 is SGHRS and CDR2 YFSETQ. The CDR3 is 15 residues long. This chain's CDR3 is CASSLEGIRSHTQYF. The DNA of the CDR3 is TGCGCCAGCAGCTTGGAGGGGATAAGATCACATACGCAGTATTTT.

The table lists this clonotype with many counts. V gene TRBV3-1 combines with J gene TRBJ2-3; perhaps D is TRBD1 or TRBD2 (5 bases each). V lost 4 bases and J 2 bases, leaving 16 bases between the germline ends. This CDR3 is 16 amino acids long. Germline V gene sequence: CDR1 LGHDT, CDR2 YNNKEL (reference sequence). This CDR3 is CASSPRSGLTTDTQYF. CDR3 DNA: TGTGCCAGCAGCCCCAGATCGGGGCTGACCACAGATACGCAGTATTTT.

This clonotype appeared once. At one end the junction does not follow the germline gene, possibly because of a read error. CDR3 in DNA: TGTGCCAGCAGTCACTCTAGCGGACCTAACAATGAGCAGTTCTTC. Translation gives CASSHSSGPNNEQFF. V is TRBV6-5 and J is TRBJ2-1, with 7 bases lining up with TRBD2. This CDR3 has 15 residues. CDR1 MNHEY and CDR2 SVGAGI come from the germline V gene.

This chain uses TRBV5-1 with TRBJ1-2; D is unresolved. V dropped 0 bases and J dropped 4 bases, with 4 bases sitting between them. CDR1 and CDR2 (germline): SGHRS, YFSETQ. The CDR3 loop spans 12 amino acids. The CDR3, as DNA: TGCGCCAGCAGCTTGGGGGCCTATGGCTACACCTTC. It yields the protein CASSLGAYGYTF.

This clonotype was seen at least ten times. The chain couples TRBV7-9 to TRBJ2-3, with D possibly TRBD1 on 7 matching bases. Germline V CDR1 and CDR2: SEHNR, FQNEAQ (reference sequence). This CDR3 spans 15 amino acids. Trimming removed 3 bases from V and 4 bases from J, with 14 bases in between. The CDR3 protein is CASSLGDREADTQYF. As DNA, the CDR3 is TGTGCCAGCAGCTTGGGCGACAGGGAGGCAGATACGCAGTATTTT.

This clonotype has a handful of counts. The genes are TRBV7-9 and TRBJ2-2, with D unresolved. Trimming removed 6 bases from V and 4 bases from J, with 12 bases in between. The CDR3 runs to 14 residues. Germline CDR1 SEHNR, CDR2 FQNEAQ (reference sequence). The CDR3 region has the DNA TGTGCCAGCAGAGCCAAACAGCTCACCGGGGAGCTGTTTTTT. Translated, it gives CASRAKQLTGELFF.

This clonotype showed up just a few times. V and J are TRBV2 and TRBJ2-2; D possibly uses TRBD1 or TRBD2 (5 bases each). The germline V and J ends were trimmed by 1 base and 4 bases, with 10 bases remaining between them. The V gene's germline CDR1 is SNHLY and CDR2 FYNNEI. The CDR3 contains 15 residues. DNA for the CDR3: TGTGCCAGCAGTGAAGAGGGACCAACCACCGGGGAGCTGTTTTTT. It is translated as CASSEEGPTTGELFF.

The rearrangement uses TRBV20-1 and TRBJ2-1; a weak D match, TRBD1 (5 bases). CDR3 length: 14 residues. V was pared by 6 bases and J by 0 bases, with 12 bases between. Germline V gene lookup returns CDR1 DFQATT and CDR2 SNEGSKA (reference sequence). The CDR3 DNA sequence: TGCAGTGCCTGGACACCGAGCTCCTACAATGAGCAGTTCTTC. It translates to CSAWTPSSYNEQFF.

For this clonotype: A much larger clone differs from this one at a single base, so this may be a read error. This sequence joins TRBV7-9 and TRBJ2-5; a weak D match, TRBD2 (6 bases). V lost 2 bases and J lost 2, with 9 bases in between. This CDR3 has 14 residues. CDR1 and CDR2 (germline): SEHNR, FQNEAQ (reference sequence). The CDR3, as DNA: TGTGCCAGCAGCTTAATGGCGGGGCAAGAGACCCAGTACTTC. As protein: CASSLMAGQETQYF.

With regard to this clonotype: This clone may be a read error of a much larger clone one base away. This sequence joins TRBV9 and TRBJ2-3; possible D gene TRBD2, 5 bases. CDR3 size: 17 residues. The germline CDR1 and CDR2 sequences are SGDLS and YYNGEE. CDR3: CASSGAYAASSTDAQYF. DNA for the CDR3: TGTGCCAGCAGCGGGGCGTACGCGGCTTCTAGCACAGATGCGCAGTATTTT.

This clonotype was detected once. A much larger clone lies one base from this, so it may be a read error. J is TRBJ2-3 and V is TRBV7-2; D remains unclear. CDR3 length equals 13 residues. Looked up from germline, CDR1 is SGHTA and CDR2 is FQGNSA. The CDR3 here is CASSYYGEDTRYF. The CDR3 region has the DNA TGTGCCAGCAGCTATTATGGGGAAGATACGCGGTATTTT. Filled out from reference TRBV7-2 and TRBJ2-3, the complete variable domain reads GAGVSQSPSNKVTEKGKDVELRCDPISGHTALYWYRQSLGQGLEFLIYFQGNSAPDKSGLPSDRFSAERTGGSVSTLTIQRTQQEDSAVYLCASSYYGEDTRYFGPGTRLTVL.

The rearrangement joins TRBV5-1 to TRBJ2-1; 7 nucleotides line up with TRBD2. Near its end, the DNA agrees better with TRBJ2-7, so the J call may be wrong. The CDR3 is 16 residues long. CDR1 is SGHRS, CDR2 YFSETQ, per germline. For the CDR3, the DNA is TGCGCCAGCAGCTTGGCTGGGGGGGTCACCTACAATGAGCAGTACTTC. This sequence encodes CASSLAGGVTYNEQYF.

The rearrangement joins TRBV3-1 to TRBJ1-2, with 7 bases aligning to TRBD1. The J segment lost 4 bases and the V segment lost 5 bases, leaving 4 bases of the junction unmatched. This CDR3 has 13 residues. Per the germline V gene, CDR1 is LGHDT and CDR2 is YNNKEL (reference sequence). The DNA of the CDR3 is TGTGCCAGCAGCTGGGAGGGGGCCTATGGCTACACCTTC. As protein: CASSWEGAYGYTF.

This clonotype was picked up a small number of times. The CDR3 region is CASRGIRTFKNTDTQYF. Written as DNA, the CDR3 is TGTGCCAGCAGGGGGATCCGGACATTCAAGAACACAGATACGCAGTATTTT. This chain uses TRBV7-8 with TRBJ2-3; D might be TRBD1 (5 bases). CDR3 length equals 17 residues. Germline-derived CDR1 and CDR2 are SGHVS and FQNEAQ. V dropped 6 bases and J dropped 2 bases, with 21 bases sitting between them. Full variable domain (outside the CDR3, taken from reference TRBV7-8 and TRBJ2-3): GAGVSQSPRYKVAKRGQDVALRCDPISGHVSLFWYQQALGQGPEFLTYFQNEAQLDKSGLPSDRFFAERPEGSVSTLKIQRTQQEDSAVYLCASRGIRTFKNTDTQYFGPGTRLTVL.

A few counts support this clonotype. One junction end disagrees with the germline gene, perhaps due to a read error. The CDR3 protein is CASSSWDFTGTQYF. The CDR3 DNA sequence: TGTGCCAGCAGTTCCTGGGACTTCACAGGTACGCAGTATTTT. The genes are TRBV27 and TRBJ2-3; tentative D call: TRBD2 (6 bases). Germline lookup yields CDR1 MNHEY and CDR2 SMNVEV (reference sequence). The length of the CDR3 is 14 residues.